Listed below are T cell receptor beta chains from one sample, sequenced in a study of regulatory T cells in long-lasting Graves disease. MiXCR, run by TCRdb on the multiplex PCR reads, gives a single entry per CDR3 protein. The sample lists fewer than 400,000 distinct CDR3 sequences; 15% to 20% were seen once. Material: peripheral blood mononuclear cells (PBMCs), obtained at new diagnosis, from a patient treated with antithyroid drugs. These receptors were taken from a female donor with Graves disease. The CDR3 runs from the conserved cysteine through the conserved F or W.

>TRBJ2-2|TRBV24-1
CATSDFTGGQYTGELFF
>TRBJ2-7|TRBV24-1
CATSEGPAYEQYF
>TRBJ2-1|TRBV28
CASSFLSGGASYNEQFF
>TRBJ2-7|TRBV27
CASSSNLYEQYF
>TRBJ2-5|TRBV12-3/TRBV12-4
CASRERGVGETQYF
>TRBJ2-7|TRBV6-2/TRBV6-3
CASSSDRQEPYEQYF
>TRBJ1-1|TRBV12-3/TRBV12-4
CASSLFEVGTGRKNTEAFF
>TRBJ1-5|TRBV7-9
CASSLEDFNQPQHF
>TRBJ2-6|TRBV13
CASSQQDAGANVLTF
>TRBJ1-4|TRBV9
CASSVGLGHEKLFF
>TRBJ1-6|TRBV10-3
CAITRDSNNSPLHF
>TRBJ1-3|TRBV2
CASSGRGNTIYF
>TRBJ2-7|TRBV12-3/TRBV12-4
CASSSRLAGTIHEQYF
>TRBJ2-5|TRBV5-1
CASSIRQGLQETQYF
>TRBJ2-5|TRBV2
CASSEHPTGEETQYF
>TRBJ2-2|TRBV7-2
CASSLGGSGRRTGELFF
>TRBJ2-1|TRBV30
CAWSEQLRLAGSRNEQFF
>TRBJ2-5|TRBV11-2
CASSPGGEAGTQYF
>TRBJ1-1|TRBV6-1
CASRSGLRLIKAFF
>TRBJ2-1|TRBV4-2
CASSPTGQGGREQFF
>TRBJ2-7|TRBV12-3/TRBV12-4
CASSSTSGTAEQYF
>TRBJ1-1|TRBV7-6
CASSFLPGTGGENTEAFF
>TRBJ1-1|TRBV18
CASSPGESTEAFF
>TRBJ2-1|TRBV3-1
CASSQGLAGGNEQFF